This entry is about one T cell receptor (beta chain). Its antigen is not yet known. Base qualities were left out, and no much larger clone turns up one base away. The V end gives up 3 bases and the J end 9 bases, leaving 8 bases in the junction not matched to a gene. The CDR3 spans 14 residues, from the cysteine through the phenylalanine. Only the CDR3 portion is preserved as DNA: 42 bases, with reading frame beginning at the first base. The germline V gene sets CDR1 to LGHNA and CDR2 to YNFKEQ. The immunoSEQ Assay, a bias-controlled multiplex PCR, was used to amplify TCRbeta CDR3 regions from genomic DNA. On the study's bioinformatics: The number of nucleated cells in each sample was estimated by amplification of reference gene primers within the assay. To quantify the absolute abundance of each unique TCRbeta CDR3 rearrangement, sequence reads were collapsed and filtered. Productive Simpson clonality was computed per sample as the square root of Simpson's diversity index over productive rearrangements. In its TCRdb copy, this immuneACCESS table keeps in-frame sequences only and misses some clones. Where compared with another copy, unresolved V genes explain less than half of these, and the others have no known cause. V and J calls and clone size are those listed in that table; D and trimming were worked out from the DNA. Counted in this sample were under 450,000 clones; less than 90% of them appeared once. About 7.6% of the sample comes from the top ten.

This sample was included in a study of blood T cell repertoires in COVID-19 (dated by TCRdb to 2018 to 2021). Regarding the study in general: Collaborator samples came from the United States, Italy and Spain and covered acute and convalescent phases of COVID-19. The prospective study material was composed of cDNA or gDNA derived from T cells, B-cell-depleted T cells, or PBMCs. Subjects who had been exposed to COVID-19, were actively infected with it, or had recovered from it provided the deeply sampled blood TCRbeta repertoires that made up the dataset. The repertoires were made available in a free public database intended to serve as a resource for research on the immune response to SARS-CoV-2. Samples came from the ongoing ImmuneRACE study (first 160 participants) plus 1,254 subjects from 6 global collaborators. Sample metadata almost always included a de-identified subject ID, COVID-19 status, age in years and sex. Where available, HLA class I and class II types were obtained from metadata supplied by the sample provider rather than from assay-based typing.

One collaborating source in Seattle enrolled patients during active infection and followed them longitudinally through the course of disease. The collaborating institutions used their own protocols to collect whole blood in K2EDTA tubes. For TCRbeta analysis, collaborators shipped samples as frozen whole blood, isolated PBMCs, or DNA extracted from either of those sample types. Overall study results and their limits: Clinical and demographic metadata were provided uncurated, with the amount varying by source and participant.

This sequence uses TRBV4-2 and TRBJ2-1, with 7 bases in between that match TRBD1. Sequencing used peripheral blood. This sequence originates from a woman in her sixties with COVID-19, enrolled during active disease. The CDR3 has the sequence CASSQRGGGGEQFF. The bases are TGTGCCAGCAGCCAGCGAGGGGGCGGTGGTGAGCAGTTCTTC.